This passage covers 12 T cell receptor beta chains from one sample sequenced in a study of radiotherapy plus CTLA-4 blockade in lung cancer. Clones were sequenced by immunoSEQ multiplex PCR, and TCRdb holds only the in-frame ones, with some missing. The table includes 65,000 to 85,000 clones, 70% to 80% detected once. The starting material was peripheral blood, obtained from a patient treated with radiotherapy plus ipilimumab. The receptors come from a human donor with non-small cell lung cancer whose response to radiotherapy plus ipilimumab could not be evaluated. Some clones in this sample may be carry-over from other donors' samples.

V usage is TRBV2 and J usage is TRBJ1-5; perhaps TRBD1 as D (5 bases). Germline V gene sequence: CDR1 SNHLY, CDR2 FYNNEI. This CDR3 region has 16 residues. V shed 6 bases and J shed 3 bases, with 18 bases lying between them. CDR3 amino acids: CASSPRGGEDNQPQHF. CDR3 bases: TGTGCCAGCAGCCCTCGGGGAGGGGAAGACAATCAGCCCCAGCATTTT.

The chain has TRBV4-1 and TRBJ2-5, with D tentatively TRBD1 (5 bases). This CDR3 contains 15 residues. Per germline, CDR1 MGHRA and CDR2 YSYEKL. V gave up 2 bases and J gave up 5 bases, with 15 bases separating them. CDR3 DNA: TGCGCCAGCAGCCAAAGGGAAGGGGTGCGGGAGACCCAGTACTTC. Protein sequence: CASSQREGVRETQYF.

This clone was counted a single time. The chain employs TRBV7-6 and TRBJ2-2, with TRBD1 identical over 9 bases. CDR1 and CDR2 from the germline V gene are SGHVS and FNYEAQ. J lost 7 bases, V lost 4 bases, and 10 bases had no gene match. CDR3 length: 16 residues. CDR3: CASSWGGTGGNGELFF. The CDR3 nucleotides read TGTGCCAGCAGCTGGGGGGGCACAGGGGGCAACGGGGAGCTGTTTTTT. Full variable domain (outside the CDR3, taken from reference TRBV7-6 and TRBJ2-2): GAGVSQSPRYKVTKRGQDVALRCDPISGHVSLYWYRQALGQGPEFLTYFNYEAQQDKSGLPNDRFSAERPEGSISTLTIQRTEQRDSAMYRCASSWGGTGGNGELFFGEGSRLTVL.

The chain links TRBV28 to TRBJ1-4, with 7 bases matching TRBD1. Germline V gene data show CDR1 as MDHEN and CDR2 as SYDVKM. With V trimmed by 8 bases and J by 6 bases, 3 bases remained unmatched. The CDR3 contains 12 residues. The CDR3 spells CASRQGHEKLFF. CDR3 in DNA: TGTGCCAGCCGACAGGGACATGAAAAACTGTTTTTT.

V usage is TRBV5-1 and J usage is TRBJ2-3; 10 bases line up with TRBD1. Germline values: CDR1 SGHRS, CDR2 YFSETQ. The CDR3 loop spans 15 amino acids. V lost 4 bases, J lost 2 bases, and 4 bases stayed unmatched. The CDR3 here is CASSKDRGDTDTQYF. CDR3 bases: TGCGCCAGCAGCAAGGACAGGGGGGACACAGATACGCAGTATTTT.

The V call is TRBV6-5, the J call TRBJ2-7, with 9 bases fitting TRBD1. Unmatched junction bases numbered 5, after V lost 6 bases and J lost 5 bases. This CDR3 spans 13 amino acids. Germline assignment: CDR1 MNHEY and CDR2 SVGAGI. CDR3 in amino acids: CASSAWTGDEQYF. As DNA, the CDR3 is TGTGCCAGCAGCGCGTGGACAGGGGACGAGCAGTACTTC.

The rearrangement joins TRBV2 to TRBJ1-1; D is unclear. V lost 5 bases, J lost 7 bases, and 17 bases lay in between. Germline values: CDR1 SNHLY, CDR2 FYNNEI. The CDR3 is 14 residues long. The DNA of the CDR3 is TGTGCCAGCAGTCTAAGCGGGCCAAGGAGTGAAGCTTTCTTT. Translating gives CASSLSGPRSEAFF.

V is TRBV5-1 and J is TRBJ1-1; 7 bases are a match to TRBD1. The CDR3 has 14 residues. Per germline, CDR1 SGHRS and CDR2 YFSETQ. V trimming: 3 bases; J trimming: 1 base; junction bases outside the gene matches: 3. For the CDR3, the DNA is TGCGCCAGCAGCTCCCAGGGGGAGAACACTGAAGCTTTCTTT. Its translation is CASSSQGENTEAFF.

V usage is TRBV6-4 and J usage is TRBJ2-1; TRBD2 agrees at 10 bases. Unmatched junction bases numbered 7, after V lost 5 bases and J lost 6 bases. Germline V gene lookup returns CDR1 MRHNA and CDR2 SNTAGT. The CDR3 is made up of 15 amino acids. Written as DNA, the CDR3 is TGTGCCAGCAGTAGGGCCAGCGGGGGGGCCAATGAGCAGTTCTTC. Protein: CASSRASGGANEQFF.

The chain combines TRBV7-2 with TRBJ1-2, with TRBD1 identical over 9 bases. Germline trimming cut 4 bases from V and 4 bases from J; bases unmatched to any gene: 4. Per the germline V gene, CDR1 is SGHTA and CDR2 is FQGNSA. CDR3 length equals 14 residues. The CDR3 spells CASSSTGGGYGYTF. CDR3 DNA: TGTGCCAGCAGCTCGACAGGGGGAGGCTATGGCTACACCTTC.

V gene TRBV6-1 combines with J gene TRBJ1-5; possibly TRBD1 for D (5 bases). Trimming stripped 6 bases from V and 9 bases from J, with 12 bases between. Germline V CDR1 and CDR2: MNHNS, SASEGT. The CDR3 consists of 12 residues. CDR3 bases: TGTGCCAGCAGGGGGCCGGGGGGGCCCCAGCATTTT. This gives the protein CASRGPGGPQHF.

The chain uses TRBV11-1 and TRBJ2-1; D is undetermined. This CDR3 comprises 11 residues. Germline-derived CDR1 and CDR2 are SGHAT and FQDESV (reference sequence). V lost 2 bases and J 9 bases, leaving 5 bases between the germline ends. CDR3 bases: TGTGCCAGCAGCTTAAATAGTGAGCAGTTCTTC. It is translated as CASSLNSEQFF.